The next 10 T cell receptor beta chains were all read from a single sample in a study of shared clonotypes between healthy human individuals. Clones were read by immunoSEQ multiplex PCR, and TCRdb kept only the in-frame ones, dropping some. Altogether over a million clones are present, about 96% being singletons, with the ten largest covering roughly 1.2%. The specimen sequenced was naive CD4+ T cells sorted from blood. Subset in this sample: CD45RA+ positively selected. These receptors were taken from a man aged 25 to 45 in good health.

This chain connects TRBV28 to TRBJ1-4; 11 nucleotides align to TRBD1. Germline assignment: CDR1 MDHEN and CDR2 SYDVKM. The CDR3 spans 16 residues. Germline trimming cut 4 bases from V and 0 bases from J; bases unmatched to any gene: 1. CDR3 amino acids: CASSWGQGATNEKLFF. The CDR3 nucleotides are TGTGCCAGCAGTTGGGGACAGGGGGCAACTAATGAAAAACTGTTTTTT.

V usage is TRBV29-1 and J usage is TRBJ2-4, with D maybe TRBD1 (6 bases). V was shortened by 2 bases and J by 7 bases, with 15 bases between the two germline ends. Germline assignment: CDR1 SQVTM and CDR2 ANQGSEA. The CDR3 length is 14 residues. The CDR3 sequence: CSVEKTGDWNIQYF. The CDR3 nucleotides read TGCAGCGTTGAAAAGACAGGAGACTGGAACATTCAGTACTTC.

The rearrangement links TRBV29-1 to TRBJ2-1, with D perhaps assigned TRBD1 or TRBD2 (5 bases each). Trimming left V 4 bases short and J 7 bases short, with 14 bases between. This CDR3 contains 13 residues. From germline, CDR1 is SQVTM and CDR2 ANQGSEA. The CDR3 bases are TGCAGCGTTGCCGGCAGGGACCTAAATGAGCAGTTCTTC. Protein: CSVAGRDLNEQFF.

This sequence joins TRBV6-5 and TRBJ1-2; D is possibly TRBD1 (5 bases). Per the germline V gene, CDR1 is MNHEY and CDR2 is SVGAGI. The ends were cut back, 2 bases at V and 4 bases at J, with 17 bases in the middle. The CDR3 sequence is 16 residues long. CDR3 sequence: CASSYLDPGTGYGYTF. The CDR3 nucleotides are TGTGCCAGCAGTTACCTAGATCCCGGGACGGGCTATGGCTACACCTTC.

This chain connects TRBV4-2 to TRBJ1-2; no clear D gene. Germline V lookup: CDR1 LGHNA, CDR2 YNFKEQ. The germline V and J ends were trimmed by 3 bases and 5 bases, with 10 bases remaining between them. This CDR3 comprises 13 residues. The CDR3 DNA sequence: TGTGCCAGCAGCCAGAACAGTTGGTATGGCTACACCTTC. It translates to CASSQNSWYGYTF.

The chain is built from TRBV27 and TRBJ2-1; D remains ambiguous. There are 15 residues in the CDR3. V was clipped by 3 bases and J by 4 bases, with 13 bases between them. Germline CDR1 is MNHEY and CDR2 is SMNVEV (reference sequence). CDR3 region: CASSLVQNSYNEQFF. CDR3 coding DNA: TGTGCCAGCAGTTTGGTTCAGAACTCGTACAATGAGCAGTTCTTC.

The chain couples TRBV5-4 to TRBJ2-7; D not certain. Trimming stripped 3 bases from V and 4 bases from J, with 20 bases between. CDR1 and CDR2 from the germline V gene are SGHNT and YYREEE (reference sequence). The length of the CDR3 is 16 residues. CDR3 coding DNA: TGTGCCAGCAGCTCGGTCGGTGGGGTGGCCGTATACGAGCAGTACTTC. This sequence encodes CASSSVGGVAVYEQYF. Full variable domain (outside the CDR3, taken from reference TRBV5-4 and TRBJ2-7): ETGVTQSPTHLIKTRGQQVTLRCSSQSGHNTVSWYQQALGQGPQFIFQYYREEENGRGNFPPRFSGLQFPNYSSELNVNALELDDSALYLCASSSVGGVAVYEQYFGPGTRLTVT.

This chain joins TRBV27 and TRBJ2-1; the match to TRBD2 covers 8 bases. The CDR3 consists of 14 residues. CDR1 MNHEY and CDR2 SMNVEV come from the germline V gene (reference sequence). Germline trimming cut 8 bases from V and 6 bases from J; bases unmatched to any gene: 9. CDR3 sequence: CASRQSGRGNEQFF. CDR3 sequence (DNA): TGTGCCAGCCGTCAATCCGGGAGGGGCAATGAGCAGTTCTTC.

The rearrangement joins TRBV5-4 to TRBJ2-2; D remains ambiguous. The ends were cut back, 4 bases at V and 10 bases at J, with 20 bases in the middle. CDR1 and CDR2 from the germline V gene are SGHNT and YYREEE (reference sequence). The CDR3 spans 15 residues. CDR3 nucleotides: TGTGCCAGCAGCGAGGCCCCCGTCGGGCTGACGGAGCTGTTTTTT. Protein sequence: CASSEAPVGLTELFF.

The chain employs TRBV5-4 and TRBJ2-2; possibly TRBD2 for D (5 bases). CDR3 length equals 16 residues. The germline gives CDR1 SGHNT, CDR2 YYREEE (reference sequence). Trimming shortened V by 0 bases and J by 2 bases, and 11 bases separated the two germline ends. CDR3 in DNA: TGTGCCAGCAGCTTGGGAGGGTACCAAAACACCGGGGAGCTGTTTTTT. Translated: CASSLGGYQNTGELFF.